What follows are 8 T cell receptor beta chains derived from one specimen sequenced in a study of blood T cell repertoires in COVID-19. Produced via immunoSEQ multiplex PCR; TCRdb's table is partial and in-frame only. The data hold more than 15,000 clones, with 89% observed a single time. The source material was peripheral blood. Receptors were obtained from a human donor in a cohort sampled during active COVID-19.

This CDR3 is CASSSLGRVYGYTF. CDR3 DNA: TGTGCCAGCAGTTCGTTGGGGAGGGTGTATGGCTACACCTTC. The chain is built from TRBV3-1 (or the pseudogene TRBV3-2) and TRBJ1-2; D unresolved. With 6 bases removed from V and 5 bases from J, the gap between germline ends came to 16 bases. Germline CDR1 reads LGHDT; CDR2 reads YNNKEL (reference sequence). The CDR3 covers 14 residues.

The chain carries TRBV30 and TRBJ2-7, with D hard to call. The V gene lost 0 bases and the J gene lost 4 bases, with 7 bases spanning the gap. Per the germline V gene, CDR1 is GTSNPN and CDR2 is SVGIG (reference sequence). This CDR3 is 12 amino acids long. CDR3 amino acids: CAWSVSSYEQYF. Here the CDR3 DNA reads TGTGCCTGGAGTGTATCCTCTTACGAGCAGTACTTC.

The rearrangement uses TRBV7-6 and TRBJ2-2; 7 bases line up with TRBD1. The CDR3 totals 17 residues. Germline lookup yields CDR1 SGHVS and CDR2 FNYEAQ. V lost 2 bases to trimming and J lost 0 bases; unmatched junction nucleotides: 6. The CDR3 reads CASSLPTGTANTGELFF. The CDR3 nucleotides are TGTGCCAGCAGCTTACCTACCGGGACAGCGAACACCGGGGAGCTGTTTTTT.

The genes are TRBV7-2 and TRBJ1-5, with 8 bases lining up with TRBD1. Germline CDR1 and CDR2: SGHTA and FQGNSA. The CDR3 totals 14 residues. Trimming removed 1 base from V and 4 bases from J; junction bases left unmatched: 0. The CDR3 loop reads CASSLGTGNQPQHF. The CDR3 nucleotides are TGTGCCAGCAGCTTAGGGACAGGGAATCAGCCCCAGCATTTT.

The rearrangement uses TRBV28 and TRBJ2-6; possible D gene TRBD2, 6 bases. There are 16 residues in the CDR3. The ends were cut back, 6 bases at V and 0 bases at J, with 12 bases in the middle. Germline CDR1 is MDHEN and CDR2 is SYDVKM. The CDR3 here is CASSRGGDSGANVLTF. CDR3 coding DNA: TGTGCCAGCAGCCGAGGAGGGGACTCTGGGGCCAACGTCCTGACTTTC.

The sample holds one count of this clone. The chain uses TRBV19 and TRBJ2-7; 14 bases fit TRBD2. V was pared by 9 bases and J by 3 bases, with 7 bases of the junction left unmatched. The CDR3 covers 15 residues. Germline CDR1 reads LNHDA; CDR2 reads SQIVND (reference sequence). The CDR3 protein is CASAAGTSGGYEQYF. CDR3 nucleotides: TGTGCCAGCGCAGCAGGGACTAGCGGGGGCTACGAGCAGTACTTC.

This rearrangement joins TRBV28 to TRBJ2-2; no clear D. The length of the CDR3 is 16 residues. The germline gives CDR1 MDHEN, CDR2 SYDVKM. Trimming cost V 3 bases and J 6 bases, with 17 bases left between them. The CDR3 loop reads CASSFQVSHWAGELFF. In DNA, the CDR3 is TGTGCCAGCAGTTTCCAGGTGTCGCATTGGGCCGGGGAGCTGTTTTTT.

This chain links TRBV18 with TRBJ1-1, with D hard to call. Deletions cut 2 bases from V and 6 bases from J, with 25 bases between. The CDR3 is 18 residues long. Germline CDR1 is KGHSH and CDR2 is LQKENI. In nucleotides, the CDR3 is TGTGCCAGCTCACCAACGGCTGAGGTGCTTCGCTCCTTGGCTGAAGCTTTCTTT. Amino acids: CASSPTAEVLRSLAEAFF.